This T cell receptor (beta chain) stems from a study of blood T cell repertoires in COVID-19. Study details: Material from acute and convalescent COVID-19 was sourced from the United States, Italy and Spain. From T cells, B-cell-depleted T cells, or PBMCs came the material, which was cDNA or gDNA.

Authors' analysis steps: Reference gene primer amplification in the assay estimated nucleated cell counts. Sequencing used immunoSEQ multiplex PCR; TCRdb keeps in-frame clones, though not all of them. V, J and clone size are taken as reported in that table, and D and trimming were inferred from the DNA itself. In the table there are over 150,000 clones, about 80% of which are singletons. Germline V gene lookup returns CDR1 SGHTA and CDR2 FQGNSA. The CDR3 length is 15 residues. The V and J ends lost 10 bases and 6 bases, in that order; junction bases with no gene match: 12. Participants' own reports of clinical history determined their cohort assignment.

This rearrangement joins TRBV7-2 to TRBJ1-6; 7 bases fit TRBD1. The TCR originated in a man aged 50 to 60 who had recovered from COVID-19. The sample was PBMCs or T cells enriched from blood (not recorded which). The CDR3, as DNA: TGTGCCATTCACAGGGGCGCCATGGGTAATTCACCCCTCCACTTT. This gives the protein CAIHRGAMGNSPLHF. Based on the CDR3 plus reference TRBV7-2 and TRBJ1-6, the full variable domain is GAGVSQSPSNKVTEKGKDVELRCDPISGHTALYWYRQSLGQGLEFLIYFQGNSAPDKSGLPSDRFSAERTGGSVSTLTIQRTQQEDSAVYLCAIHRGAMGNSPLHFGNGTRLTVT.